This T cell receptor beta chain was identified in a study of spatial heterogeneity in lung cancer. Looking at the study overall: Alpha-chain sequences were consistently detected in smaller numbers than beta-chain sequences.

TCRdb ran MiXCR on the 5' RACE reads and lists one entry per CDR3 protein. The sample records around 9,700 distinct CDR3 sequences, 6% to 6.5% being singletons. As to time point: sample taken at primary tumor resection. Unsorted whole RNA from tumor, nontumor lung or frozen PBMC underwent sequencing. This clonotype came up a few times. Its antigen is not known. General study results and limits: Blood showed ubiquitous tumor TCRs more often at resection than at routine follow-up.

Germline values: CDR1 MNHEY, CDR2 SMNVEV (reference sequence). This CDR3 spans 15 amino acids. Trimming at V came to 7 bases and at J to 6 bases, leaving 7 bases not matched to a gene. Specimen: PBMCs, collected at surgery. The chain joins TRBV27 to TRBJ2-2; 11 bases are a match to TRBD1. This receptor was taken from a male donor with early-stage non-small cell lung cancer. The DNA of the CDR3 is TGTGCCAGCAAGCTTCCGGGACAGGGGGCCGGGGAGCTGTTTTTT. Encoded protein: CASKLPGQGAGELFF.